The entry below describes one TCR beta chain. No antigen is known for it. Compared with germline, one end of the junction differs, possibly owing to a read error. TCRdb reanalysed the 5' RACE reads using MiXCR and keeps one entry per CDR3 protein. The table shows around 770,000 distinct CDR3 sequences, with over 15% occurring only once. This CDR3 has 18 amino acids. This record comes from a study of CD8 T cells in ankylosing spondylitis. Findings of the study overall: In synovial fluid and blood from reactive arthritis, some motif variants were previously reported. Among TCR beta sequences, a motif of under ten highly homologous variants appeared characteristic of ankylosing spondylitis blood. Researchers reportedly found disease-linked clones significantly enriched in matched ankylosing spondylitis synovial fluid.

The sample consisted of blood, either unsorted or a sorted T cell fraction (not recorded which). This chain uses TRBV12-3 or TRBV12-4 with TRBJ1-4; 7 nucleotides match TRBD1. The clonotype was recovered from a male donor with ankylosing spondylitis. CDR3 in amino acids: CASCFGQDLESTNEKLFF. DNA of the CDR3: TGTGCCAGCTGTTTCGGACAGGATTTGGAATCAACTAATGAAAAACTGTTTTTT.